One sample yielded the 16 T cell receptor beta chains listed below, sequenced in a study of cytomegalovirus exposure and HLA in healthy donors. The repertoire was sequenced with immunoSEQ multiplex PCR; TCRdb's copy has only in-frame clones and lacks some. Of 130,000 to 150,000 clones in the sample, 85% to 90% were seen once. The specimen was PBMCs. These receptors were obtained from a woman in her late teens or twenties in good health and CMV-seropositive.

CDR3 bases: TGTGCCCAACGTGGGGAGGGAACCTACGAGCAGTACTTC. Its translation is CAQRGEGTYEQYF. The rearrangement uses TRBV30 and TRBJ2-7; TRBD2 aligns across 7 bases. There are 13 residues in the CDR3. Germline CDR1 is GTSNPN and CDR2 is SVGIG (reference sequence). J was trimmed by 2 bases and V by 8 bases; bases with no gene match: 9.

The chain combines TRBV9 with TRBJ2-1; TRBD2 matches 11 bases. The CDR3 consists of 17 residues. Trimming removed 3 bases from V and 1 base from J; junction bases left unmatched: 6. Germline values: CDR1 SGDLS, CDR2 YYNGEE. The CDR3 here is CASSATIAGGSYNEQFF. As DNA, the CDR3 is TGTGCCAGCAGCGCTACAATAGCGGGAGGGTCCTACAATGAGCAGTTCTTC.

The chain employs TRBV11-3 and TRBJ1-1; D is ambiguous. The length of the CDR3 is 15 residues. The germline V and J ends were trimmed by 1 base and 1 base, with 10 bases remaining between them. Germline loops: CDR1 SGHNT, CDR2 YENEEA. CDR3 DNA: TGTGCCAGCAGCTTAGCTATAGCCGCGAACACTGAAGCTTTCTTT. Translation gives CASSLAIAANTEAFF. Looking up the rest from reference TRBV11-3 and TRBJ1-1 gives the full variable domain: EAGVVQSPRYKIIEKKQPVAFWCNPISGHNTLYWYLQNLGQGPELLIRYENEEAVDDSQLPKDRFSAERLKGVDSTLKIQPAELGDSAVYLCASSLAIAANTEAFFGQGTRLTVV.

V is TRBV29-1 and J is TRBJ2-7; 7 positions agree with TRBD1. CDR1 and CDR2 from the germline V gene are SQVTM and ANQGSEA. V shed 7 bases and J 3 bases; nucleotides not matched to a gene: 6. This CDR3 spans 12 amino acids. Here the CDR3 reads CSGKQGFYEQYF. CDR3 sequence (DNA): TGCAGCGGAAAACAGGGGTTCTACGAGCAGTACTTC.

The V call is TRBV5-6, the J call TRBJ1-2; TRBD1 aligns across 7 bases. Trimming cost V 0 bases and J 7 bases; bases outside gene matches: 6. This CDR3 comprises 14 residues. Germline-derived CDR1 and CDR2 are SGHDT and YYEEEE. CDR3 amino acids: CASSLGGQWSGYTF. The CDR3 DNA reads TGTGCCAGCAGCTTGGGGGGACAGTGGAGTGGCTACACCTTC.

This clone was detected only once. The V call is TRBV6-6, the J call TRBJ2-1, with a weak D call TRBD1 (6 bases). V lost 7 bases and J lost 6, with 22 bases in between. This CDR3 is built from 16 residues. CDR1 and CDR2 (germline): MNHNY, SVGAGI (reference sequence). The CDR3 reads CASTNPGHKSLNEQFF. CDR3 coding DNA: TGTGCCAGCACCAATCCGGGACACAAAAGTCTCAATGAGCAGTTCTTC.

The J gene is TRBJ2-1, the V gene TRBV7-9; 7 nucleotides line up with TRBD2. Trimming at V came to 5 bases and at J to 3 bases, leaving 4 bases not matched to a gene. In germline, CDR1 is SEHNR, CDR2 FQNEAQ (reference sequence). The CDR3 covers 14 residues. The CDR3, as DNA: TGTGCCAGCAGCATCGGGACTAACTACAATGAGCAGTTCTTC. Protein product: CASSIGTNYNEQFF.

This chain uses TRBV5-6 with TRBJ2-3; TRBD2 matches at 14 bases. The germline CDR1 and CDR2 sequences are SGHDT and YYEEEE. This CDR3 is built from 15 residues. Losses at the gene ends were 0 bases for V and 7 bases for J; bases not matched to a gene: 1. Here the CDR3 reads CASSLGLAGGHTQYF. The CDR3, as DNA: TGTGCCAGCAGCTTGGGACTAGCGGGGGGGCATACGCAGTATTTT.

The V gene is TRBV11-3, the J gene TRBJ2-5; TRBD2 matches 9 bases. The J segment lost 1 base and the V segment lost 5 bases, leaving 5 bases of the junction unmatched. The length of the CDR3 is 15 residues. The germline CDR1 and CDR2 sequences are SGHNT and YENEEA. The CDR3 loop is CASSPRLAVQETQYF. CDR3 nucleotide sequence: TGTGCCAGCAGCCCCCGACTAGCGGTCCAAGAGACCCAGTACTTC.

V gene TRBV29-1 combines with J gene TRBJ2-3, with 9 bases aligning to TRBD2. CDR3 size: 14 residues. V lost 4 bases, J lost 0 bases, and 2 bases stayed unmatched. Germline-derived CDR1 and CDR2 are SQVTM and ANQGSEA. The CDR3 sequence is CSVVGLASTDTQYF. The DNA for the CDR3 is TGCAGCGTTGTGGGACTAGCTAGCACAGATACGCAGTATTTT.

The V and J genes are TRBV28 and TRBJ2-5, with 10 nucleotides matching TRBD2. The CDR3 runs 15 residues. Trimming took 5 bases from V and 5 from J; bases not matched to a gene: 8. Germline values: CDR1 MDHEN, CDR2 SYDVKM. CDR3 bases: TGTGCCAGCAGTCCCCCAGCGGGAGGGCCGGAGACCCAGTACTTC. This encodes CASSPPAGGPETQYF.

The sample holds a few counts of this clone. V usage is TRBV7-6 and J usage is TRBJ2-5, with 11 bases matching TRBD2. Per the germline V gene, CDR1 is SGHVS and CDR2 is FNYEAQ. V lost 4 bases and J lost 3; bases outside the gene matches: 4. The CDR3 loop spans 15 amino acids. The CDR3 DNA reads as TGTGCCAGCAGCTCGACTAGCGGGATGGAAGAGACCCAGTACTTC. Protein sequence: CASSSTSGMEETQYF.

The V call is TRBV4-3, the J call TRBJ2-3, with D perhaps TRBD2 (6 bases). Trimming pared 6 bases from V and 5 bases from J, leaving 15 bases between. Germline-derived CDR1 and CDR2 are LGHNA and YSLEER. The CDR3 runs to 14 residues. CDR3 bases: TGCGCCAGCAGGAGGGGCGGGGCCTTAGATACGCAGTATTTT. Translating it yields CASRRGGALDTQYF.

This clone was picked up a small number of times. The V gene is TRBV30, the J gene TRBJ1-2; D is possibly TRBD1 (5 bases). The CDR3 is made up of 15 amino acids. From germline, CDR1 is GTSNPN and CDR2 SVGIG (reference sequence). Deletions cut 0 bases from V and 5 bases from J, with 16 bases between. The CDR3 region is CAWSVFREGIYGYTF. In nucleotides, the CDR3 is TGTGCCTGGAGTGTATTTAGGGAGGGGATATATGGCTACACCTTC. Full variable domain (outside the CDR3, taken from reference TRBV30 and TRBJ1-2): SQTIHQWPATLVQPVGSPLSLECTVEGTSNPNLYWYRQAAGRGLQLLFYSVGIGQISSEVPQNLSASRPQDRQFILSSKKLLLSDSGFYLCAWSVFREGIYGYTFGSGTRLTVV.

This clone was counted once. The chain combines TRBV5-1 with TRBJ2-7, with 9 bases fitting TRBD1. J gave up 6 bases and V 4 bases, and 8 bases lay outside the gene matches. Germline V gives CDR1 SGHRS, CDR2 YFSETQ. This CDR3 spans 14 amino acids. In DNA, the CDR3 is TGCGCCAGCAGCCCGGGACAGGGAAAGGGCGAGCAGTACTTC. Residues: CASSPGQGKGEQYF.

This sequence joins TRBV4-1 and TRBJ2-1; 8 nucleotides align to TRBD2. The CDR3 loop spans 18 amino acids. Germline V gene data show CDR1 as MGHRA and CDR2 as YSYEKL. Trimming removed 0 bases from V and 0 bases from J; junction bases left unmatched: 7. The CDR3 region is CASSQDRLAGLSYNEQFF. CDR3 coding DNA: TGCGCCAGCAGCCAAGATCGGCTAGCGGGCCTCTCCTACAATGAGCAGTTCTTC.